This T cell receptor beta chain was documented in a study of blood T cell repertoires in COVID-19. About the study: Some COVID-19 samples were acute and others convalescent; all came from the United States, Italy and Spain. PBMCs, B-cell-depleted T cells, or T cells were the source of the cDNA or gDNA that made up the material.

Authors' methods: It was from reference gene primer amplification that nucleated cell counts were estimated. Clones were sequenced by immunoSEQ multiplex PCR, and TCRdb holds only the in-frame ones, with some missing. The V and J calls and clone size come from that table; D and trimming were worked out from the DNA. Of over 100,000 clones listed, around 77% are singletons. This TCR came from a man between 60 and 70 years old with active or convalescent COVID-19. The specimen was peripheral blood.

The CDR3 coding sequence is TGCGCCAGCAGCTTAAGCGGACAGGGCAATCAGCCCCAGCATTTT. Its translation: CASSLSGQGNQPQHF. The chain couples TRBV5-1 to TRBJ1-5; TRBD1 matches at 7 bases. V gave up 2 bases and J gave up 2 bases; unmatched junction bases: 4. The CDR3 contains 15 residues. The germline V gene encodes CDR1 SGHRS and CDR2 YFSETQ.